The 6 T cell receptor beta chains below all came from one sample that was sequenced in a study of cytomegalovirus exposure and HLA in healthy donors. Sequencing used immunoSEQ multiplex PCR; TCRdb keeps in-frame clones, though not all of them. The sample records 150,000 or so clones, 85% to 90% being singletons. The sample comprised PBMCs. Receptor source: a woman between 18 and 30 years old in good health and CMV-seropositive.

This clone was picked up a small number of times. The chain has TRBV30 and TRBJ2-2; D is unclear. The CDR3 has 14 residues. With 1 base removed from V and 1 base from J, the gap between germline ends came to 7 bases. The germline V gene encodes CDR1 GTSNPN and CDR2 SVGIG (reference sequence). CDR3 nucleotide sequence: TGTGCCTGGAGTGGGCAGTTGAACACCGGGGAGCTGTTTTTT. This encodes CAWSGQLNTGELFF.

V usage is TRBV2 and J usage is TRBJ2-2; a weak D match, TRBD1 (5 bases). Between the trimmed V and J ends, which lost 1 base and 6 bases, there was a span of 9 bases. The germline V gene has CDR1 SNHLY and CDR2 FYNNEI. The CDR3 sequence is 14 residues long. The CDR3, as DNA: TGTGCCAGCAGTGAAGAGGGGCAGGCCGGGGAGCTGTTTTTT. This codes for CASSEEGQAGELFF.

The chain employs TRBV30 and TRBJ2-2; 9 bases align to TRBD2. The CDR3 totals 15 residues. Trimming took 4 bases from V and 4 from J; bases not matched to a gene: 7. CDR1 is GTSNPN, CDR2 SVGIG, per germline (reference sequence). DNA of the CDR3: TGTGCCTGGACCTGGACTAGCGCGTTCACCGGGGAGCTGTTTTTT. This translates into CAWTWTSAFTGELFF.

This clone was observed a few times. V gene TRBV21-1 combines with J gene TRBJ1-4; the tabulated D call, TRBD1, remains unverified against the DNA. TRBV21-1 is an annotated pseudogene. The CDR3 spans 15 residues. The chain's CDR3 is CASSNRQRINEKLFF. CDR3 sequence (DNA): TGTGCCAGCAGCAACAGACAGAGAATCAATGAAAAACTGTTTTTT.

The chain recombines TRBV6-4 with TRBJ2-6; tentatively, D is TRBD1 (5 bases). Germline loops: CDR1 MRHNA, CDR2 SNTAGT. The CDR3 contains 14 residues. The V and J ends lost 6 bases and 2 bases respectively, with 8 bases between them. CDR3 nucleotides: TGTGCCAGCAGCCAGGGCACTGGGGCCAACGTCCTGACTTTC. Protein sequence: CASSQGTGANVLTF.

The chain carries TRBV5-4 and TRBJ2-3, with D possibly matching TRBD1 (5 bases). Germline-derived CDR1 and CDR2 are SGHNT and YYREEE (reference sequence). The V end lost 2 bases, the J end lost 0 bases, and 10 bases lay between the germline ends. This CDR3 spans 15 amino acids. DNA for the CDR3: TGTGCCAGCAGCTTCGCAGGGCCGAGCACAGATACGCAGTATTTT. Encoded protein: CASSFAGPSTDTQYF. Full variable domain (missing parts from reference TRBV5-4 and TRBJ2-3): ETGVTQSPTHLIKTRGQQVTLRCSSQSGHNTVSWYQQALGQGPQFIFQYYREEENGRGNFPPRFSGLQFPNYSSELNVNALELDDSALYLCASSFAGPSTDTQYFGPGTRLTVL.